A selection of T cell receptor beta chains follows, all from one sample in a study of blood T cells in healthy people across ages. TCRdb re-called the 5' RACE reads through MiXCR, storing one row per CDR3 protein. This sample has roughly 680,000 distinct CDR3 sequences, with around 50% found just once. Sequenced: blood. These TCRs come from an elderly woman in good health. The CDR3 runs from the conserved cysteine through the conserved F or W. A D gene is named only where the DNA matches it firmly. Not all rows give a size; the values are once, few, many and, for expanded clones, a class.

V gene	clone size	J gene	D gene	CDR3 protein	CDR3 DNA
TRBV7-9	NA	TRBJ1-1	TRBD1	CASGENRGNTEAFF	TGTGCCAGCGGCGAGAACAGGGGAAACACTGAAGCTTTCTTT
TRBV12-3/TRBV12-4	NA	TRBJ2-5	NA	CASSILRGNEQYF	TGTGCCAGCAGTATTCTGAGGGGGAATGAGCAGTACTTC
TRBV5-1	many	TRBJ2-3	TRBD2	CASTLQSTTSGTTDTQYF	TGCGCCAGCACCCTACAATCCACGACTAGCGGGACCACAGATACGCAGTATTTT
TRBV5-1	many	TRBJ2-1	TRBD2	CASGATGTSVNEQFF	TGCGCCAGCGGTGCGACCGGGACTAGCGTAAATGAGCAGTTCTTC
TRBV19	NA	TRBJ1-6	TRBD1	CASSMGRDRRAPPHF	TGTGCCAGTAGTATGGGCCGGGACAGAAGGGCACCCCCCCACTTT
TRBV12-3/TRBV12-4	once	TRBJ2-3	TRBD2	CASSRTSGDTQYF	TGTGCCAGCAGCCGAACTAGCGGGGATACGCAGTATTTT
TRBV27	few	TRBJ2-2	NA	CASSFSRTIANTGELFF	TGTGCCAGCAGTTTCTCCCGGACCATCGCGAACACCGGGGAGCTGTTTTTT
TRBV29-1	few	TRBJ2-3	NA	CSVDFGSIGAQYF	TGCAGCGTTGACTTTGGTAGCATAGGGGCGCAGTATTTT
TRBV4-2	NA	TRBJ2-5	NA	CASSLQPPGGGIEETQYF	TGTGCCAGCAGCCTCCAACCCCCTGGAGGGGGCATCGAAGAGACCCAGTACTTC
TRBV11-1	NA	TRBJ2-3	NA	CASSPQGIGTDTQYF	TGTGCCAGCAGCCCACAGGGAATTGGCACAGATACGCAGTATTTT
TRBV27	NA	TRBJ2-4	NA	CATCIRGAKNIQYF	TGTGCCACCTGCATCCGGGGAGCCAAAAACATTCAGTACTTC
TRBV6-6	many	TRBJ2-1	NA	CASTSGTVTRGEQFF	TGTGCCAGCACCTCCGGGACGGTAACCCGCGGTGAGCAGTTCTTC
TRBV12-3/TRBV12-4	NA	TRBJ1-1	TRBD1	CASSFRAQGADTEAFF	TGTGCCAGCAGTTTTCGGGCACAGGGGGCGGACACTGAAGCTTTCTTT
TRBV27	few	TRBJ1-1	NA	CASRTGTENTEAFF	TGTGCCAGCAGAACCGGGACGGAGAACACTGAAGCTTTCTTT
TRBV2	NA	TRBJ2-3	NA	CESRSMDTQYF	TGTGAAAGCAGGTCGATGGATACGCAGTATTTT
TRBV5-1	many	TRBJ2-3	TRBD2	CASSLLGGRAGDTQYF	TGCGCCAGCAGCTTGCTCGGCGGGAGGGCCGGAGATACGCAGTATTTT
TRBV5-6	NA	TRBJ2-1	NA	CASSLFRKQRGSNEQFF	TGTGCCAGCAGCTTGTTTCGGAAACAACGAGGGTCCAATGAGCAGTTCTTC